Below, 21 T cell receptor beta chains from the same sample are listed, as sequenced in a study of blood T cell repertoires in COVID-19. Using immunoSEQ multiplex PCR, the repertoire was profiled, and TCRdb retains in-frame clones only, with some absent. The sample has about 240,000 clones; 75% to 90% are singletons. Sequencing input: PBMCs or T cells enriched from blood (not recorded which). The receptors shown here come from a woman between 25 and 40 years old who had recovered from COVID-19.

This clone was observed many times. Other DNA sequences in the same sample also yield this CDR3. The chain couples TRBV12-3 or TRBV12-4 to TRBJ2-7; TRBD2 agrees at 13 bases. V lost 6 bases, J lost 5 bases, and 1 base stayed unmatched. The CDR3 consists of 13 residues. This CDR3 reads CASRGLAGNEQYF. In DNA, the CDR3 is TGTGCCAGCAGGGGACTAGCGGGAAACGAGCAGTACTTC.

This clone was detected a few times. This chain links TRBV19 with TRBJ1-5; perhaps TRBD1 as D (6 bases). Trimming pared 7 bases from V and 3 bases from J, leaving 16 bases between. CDR3 length equals 15 residues. Germline lookup yields CDR1 LNHDA and CDR2 SQIVND (reference sequence). The CDR3: CASTKRTEHNQPQHF. CDR3 sequence (DNA): TGTGCCAGTACCAAACGGACAGAGCACAATCAGCCCCAGCATTTT.

Details on this clone: The germline gene is not matched at one end of the junction; a read error may be the cause. The V gene is TRBV7-8, the J gene TRBJ2-1; D is unresolved. This CDR3 spans 11 amino acids. The germline V gene has CDR1 SGHVS and CDR2 FQNEAQ. The CDR3 nucleotides read TGTGCCAGCAGCGCATACAAGGAGCAGTTCTTC. It codes for CASSAYKEQFF.

This sequence joins TRBV6-9 and TRBJ1-6, with D possibly matching TRBD1 (5 bases). The V gene's germline CDR1 is MNHGY and CDR2 SVAAGI. V was cut by 3 bases and J by 12 bases, with 12 bases left in between. The CDR3 covers 13 residues. Written as DNA, the CDR3 is TGTGCCAGCAGTTACTTCGGACAACAACCCCTCCACTTT. Amino acid sequence: CASSYFGQQPLHF.

The V call is TRBV7-3, the J call TRBJ1-1; D not resolved. Per germline, CDR1 SGHTA and CDR2 FQGTGA. Trimming stripped 2 bases from V and 1 base from J, with 17 bases between. The CDR3 loop spans 17 amino acids. The CDR3 sequence is CASSLDGPPGRNTEAFF. The DNA for the CDR3 is TGTGCCAGCAGCTTAGACGGACCTCCGGGGAGGAACACTGAAGCTTTCTTT.

The chain combines TRBV6-4 with TRBJ1-2; D is ambiguous. The CDR3 covers 14 residues. Germline CDR1 MRHNA, CDR2 SNTAGT. Trimming cost V 5 bases and J 2 bases, with 12 bases left between them. CDR3 amino acids: CASSPDGENYGYTF. As DNA, the CDR3 is TGTGCCAGCAGTCCGGACGGGGAGAACTATGGCTACACCTTC.

This rearrangement joins TRBV7-2 to TRBJ2-3, with D tentatively TRBD2 (6 bases). V shed 0 bases and J shed 0 bases, with 7 bases lying between them. CDR1 and CDR2 from the germline V gene are SGHTA and FQGNSA. This CDR3 spans 15 amino acids. CDR3 nucleotide sequence: TGTGCCAGCAGCTTAGCGGGAGGCAGCACAGATACGCAGTATTTT. It translates to CASSLAGGSTDTQYF. Based on the CDR3 plus reference TRBV7-2 and TRBJ2-3, the full variable domain is GAGVSQSPSNKVTEKGKDVELRCDPISGHTALYWYRQSLGQGLEFLIYFQGNSAPDKSGLPSDRFSAERTGGSVSTLTIQRTQQEDSAVYLCASSLAGGSTDTQYFGPGTRLTVL.

The chain combines TRBV28 with TRBJ2-7, with 7 bases that match TRBD1. Germline loops: CDR1 MDHEN, CDR2 SYDVKM. The length of the CDR3 is 15 residues. Losses at the gene ends were 5 bases for V and 0 bases for J; bases not matched to a gene: 7. The CDR3 region is CASSTPAGGSYEQYF. The CDR3 DNA is TGTGCCAGCAGTACTCCGGCAGGGGGCTCCTACGAGCAGTACTTC.

The CDR3, as DNA: TGTGCCAGCAGTTTGATCCTAGCGGGAGCCAGCGAGCAGTACTTC. As protein: CASSLILAGASEQYF. This chain joins TRBV27 and TRBJ2-7; 10 bases fit TRBD2. CDR3 length: 15 amino acids. Germline V gene sequence: CDR1 MNHEY, CDR2 SMNVEV (reference sequence). V gave up 3 bases and J gave up 6 bases; unmatched junction bases: 8.

The rearrangement links TRBV7-2 to TRBJ1-6; the D is unclear. The ends were cut back, 7 bases at V and 5 bases at J, with 15 bases in the middle. CDR3 length equals 15 residues. CDR1 and CDR2 from the germline V gene are SGHTA and FQGNSA. This CDR3 reads CASKARGVDNSPLHF. CDR3 nucleotide sequence: TGTGCCAGCAAGGCACGCGGGGTTGATAATTCACCCCTCCACTTT.

This chain joins TRBV7-3 and TRBJ2-1; 7 bases agree with TRBD2. Germline V gene sequence: CDR1 SGHTA, CDR2 FQGTGA. This CDR3 is 15 amino acids long. Trimming took 5 bases from V and 8 from J; bases not matched to a gene: 12. CDR3 loop: CASSANGGSSDEQFF. CDR3 bases: TGTGCCAGCAGCGCGAATGGCGGGAGCTCGGATGAGCAGTTCTTC.

The sample holds one count of this clone. CDR3 sequence reads: CASSQDGGQGGTNEKLFF. CDR3 sequence (DNA): TGCGCCAGCAGCCAAGATGGTGGGCAGGGAGGAACTAATGAAAAACTGTTTTTT. V usage is TRBV4-1 and J usage is TRBJ1-4; possibly TRBD1 for D (5 bases). Trimming left V 0 bases short and J 1 base short, with 15 bases between. Germline V gene data show CDR1 as MGHRA and CDR2 as YSYEKL. The CDR3 spans 18 residues.

This clone was seen only once. The V gene is TRBV28, the J gene TRBJ2-5; TRBD2 matches 7 bases. The CDR3 spans 13 residues. V was pared by 6 bases and J by 2 bases, with 3 bases of the junction left unmatched. Looked up from germline, CDR1 is MDHEN and CDR2 is SYDVKM. CDR3 sequence reads: CASSRDYQETQYF. The CDR3 nucleotides are TGTGCCAGCAGCCGGGACTATCAAGAGACCCAGTACTTC.

The CDR3 region has the DNA TGTGCCAGCAGCGCCGGGACTAGTATCTACGAGCAGTACTTC. Translated: CASSAGTSIYEQYF. The chain uses TRBV9 and TRBJ2-7; 8 bases match TRBD2. V lost 3 bases to trimming and J lost 3 bases; unmatched junction nucleotides: 5. This CDR3 has 14 residues. The V gene's germline CDR1 is SGDLS and CDR2 YYNGEE.

This clone occurred a few times. V gene TRBV30 combines with J gene TRBJ1-2; no reliable D call. The germline V gene has CDR1 GTSNPN and CDR2 SVGIG (reference sequence). The length of the CDR3 is 14 residues. V shed 0 bases and J shed 4 bases, with 12 bases lying between them. The CDR3 loop reads CAWSVQLAVYGYTF. CDR3 nucleotides: TGTGCCTGGAGTGTACAATTGGCAGTCTATGGCTACACCTTC.

V gene TRBV28 combines with J gene TRBJ1-1; D not certain. Germline V CDR1 and CDR2: MDHEN, SYDVKM. The CDR3 totals 11 residues. Deletions cut 3 bases from V and 6 bases from J, with 5 bases between. CDR3 amino acids: CASSFSAEAFF. The CDR3 DNA reads TGTGCCAGCAGTTTTTCCGCTGAAGCTTTCTTT.

This chain uses TRBV21-1 with TRBJ1-2; TRBD1, as called in the table, went unchecked against the DNA. TRBV21-1 is a listed pseudogene. The CDR3 runs to 18 residues. Here the CDR3 DNA reads TGTGCCAGCAGCAAAAGGTCCGGGACAGCGAAGCGTTCCTATGGCTACACCTTC. This gives the protein CASSKRSGTAKRSYGYTF.

This chain links TRBV2 with TRBJ2-7, with 7 bases matching TRBD1. CDR1 and CDR2 from the germline V gene are SNHLY and FYNNEI. This CDR3 comprises 13 residues. The V gene end was trimmed by 3 bases and the J gene end by 3 bases; junction bases not matched to a gene: 2. CDR3: CASSEDRSYEQYF. For the CDR3, the DNA is TGTGCCAGCAGTGAGGACAGGAGCTACGAGCAGTACTTC.

The chain combines TRBV30 with TRBJ2-7; TRBD1 matches 9 bases. Per germline, CDR1 GTSNPN and CDR2 SVGIG (reference sequence). V was clipped by 3 bases and J by 3 bases; unmatched bases: 6. The CDR3 is 14 residues long. The CDR3 loop is CAWRVGQGVYEQYF. DNA of the CDR3: TGTGCCTGGAGAGTGGGACAGGGAGTCTACGAGCAGTACTTC.

The chain uses TRBV28 and TRBJ1-1; TRBD1 matches at 7 bases. The germline gives CDR1 MDHEN, CDR2 SYDVKM. This CDR3 is 15 amino acids long. V lost 2 bases, J lost 5 bases, and 8 bases stayed unmatched. The CDR3 spells CASSLPLTGNTEAFF. The CDR3 bases are TGTGCCAGCAGTTTACCCCTGACAGGGAATACTGAAGCTTTCTTT.

The chain recombines TRBV10-3 with TRBJ1-3; tentatively, D is TRBD1 (5 bases). CDR1 and CDR2 from the germline V gene are ENHRY and SYGVKD. The CDR3 consists of 15 residues. Trimming shortened V by 0 bases and J by 0 bases, and 6 bases separated the two germline ends. CDR3 region: CAISESGGSGNTIYF. The CDR3 DNA is TGTGCCATCAGTGAGTCGGGGGGCTCTGGAAACACCATATATTTT.